The clone carrying this TCR beta chain was seen ten or more times. What it recognizes is unknown. The sample belongs to a study of T cells in Graves' hyperthyroidism and ophthalmopathy. Findings and limits, study-wide: Ophthalmopathy was model-predicted a median about six months pre-onset.

Amplification of TCR beta CDR3 regions was performed using RNA transcripts as template. The HTBI primer set served for first-round RT-PCR of the TCR CDR3. A single record per CDR3 protein comes from TCRdb applying MiXCR to the multiplex PCR reads. The sample yields fewer than 300,000 distinct CDR3 sequences, 25% seen once. Trimming shortened V by 2 bases and J by 5 bases, and 16 bases separated the two germline ends. The CDR3 sequence is 15 residues long. CDR1 is MNHNS and CDR2 is SASEGT in the germline V gene. J is TRBJ2-7 and V is TRBV6-1; maybe TRBD2 (5 bases). The sequenced sample consisted of blood. The TCR originated in a man aged 40-49 years with Graves' hyperthyroidism that later progressed to Graves' ophthalmopathy. The CDR3 here is CASSERLAKIHEQYF. The CDR3 DNA sequence: TGTGCCAGCAGTGAAAGGCTAGCAAAAATCCACGAGCAGTACTTC.